Listed here is a single TCR beta chain. These data come from a study of T cells in Graves' hyperthyroidism and ophthalmopathy. The CDR3 length is 15 residues. V was trimmed by 3 bases and J by 3 bases, leaving 14 bases between them. The germline V gene encodes CDR1 MNHEY and CDR2 SMNVEV (reference sequence). Clinical symptoms, serum thyroxine and TRAb, thyroid ultrasound and orbital computed tomography were used for the diagnoses. RNA transcripts yielded amplified TCR beta CDR3 regions. Initially, a first-round RT-PCR of the TCR CDR3 employed the HTBI primer set. MiXCR, applied by TCRdb to the multiplex PCR reads, yields one record per CDR3 protein. The repertoire holds 130,000 to 150,000 distinct CDR3 sequences, with 22% as singletons.

The clonotype originates from a woman aged 45 to 65 with Graves' hyperthyroidism that later progressed to Graves' ophthalmopathy. The sample was blood. V and J are TRBV27 and TRBJ1-2; D not certain. The CDR3 region has the DNA TGTGCCAGCAGTTTCGACCCCATAAGCCACTATGGCTACACCTTC. The encoded protein is CASSFDPISHYGYTF.